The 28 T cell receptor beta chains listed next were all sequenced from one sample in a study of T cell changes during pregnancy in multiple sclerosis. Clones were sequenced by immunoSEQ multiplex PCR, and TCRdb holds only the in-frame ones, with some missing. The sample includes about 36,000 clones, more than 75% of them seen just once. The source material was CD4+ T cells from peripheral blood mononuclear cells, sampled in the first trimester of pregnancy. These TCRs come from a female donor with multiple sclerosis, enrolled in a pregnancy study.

CDR3 coding DNA: TGTGCCAGCAGCTTCCGAACAGGGATAGAAGAGCAGTACTTC. As protein: CASSFRTGIEEQYF. This chain links TRBV5-4 with TRBJ2-7; maybe TRBD1 (6 bases). Between the trimmed V and J ends, which lost 2 bases and 7 bases, there was a span of 16 bases. The CDR3 sequence is 14 residues long. Per germline, CDR1 SGHNT and CDR2 YYREEE (reference sequence). The full variable domain, its missing parts supplied by reference TRBV5-4 and TRBJ2-7, is ETGVTQSPTHLIKTRGQQVTLRCSSQSGHNTVSWYQQALGQGPQFIFQYYREEENGRGNFPPRFSGLQFPNYSSELNVNALELDDSALYLCASSFRTGIEEQYFGPGTRLTVT.

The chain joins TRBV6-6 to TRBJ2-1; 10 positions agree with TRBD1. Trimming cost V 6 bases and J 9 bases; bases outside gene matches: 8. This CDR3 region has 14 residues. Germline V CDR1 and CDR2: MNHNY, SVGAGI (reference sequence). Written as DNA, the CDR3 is TGTGCCAGCAGGGGACAGGGGCCCGGAACTGAGCAGTTCTTC. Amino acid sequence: CASRGQGPGTEQFF.

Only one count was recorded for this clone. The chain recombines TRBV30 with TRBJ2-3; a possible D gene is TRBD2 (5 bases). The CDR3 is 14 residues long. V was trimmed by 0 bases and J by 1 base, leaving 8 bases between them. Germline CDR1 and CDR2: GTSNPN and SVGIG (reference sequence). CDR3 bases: TGTGCCTGGAGTGTACTGAGGGGCACAGATACGCAGTATTTT. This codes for CAWSVLRGTDTQYF.

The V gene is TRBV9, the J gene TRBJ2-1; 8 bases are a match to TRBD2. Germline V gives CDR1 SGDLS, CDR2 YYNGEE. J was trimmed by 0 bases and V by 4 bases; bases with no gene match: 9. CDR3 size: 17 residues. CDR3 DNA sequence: TGTGCCAGCAGCTCCCAGCGGGGGAGGAGCTCCTACAATGAGCAGTTCTTC. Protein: CASSSQRGRSSYNEQFF. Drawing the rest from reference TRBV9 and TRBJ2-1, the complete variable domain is DSGVTQTPKHLITATGQRVTLRCSPRSGDLSVYWYQQSLDQGLQFLIQYYNGEERAKGNILERFSAQQFPDLHSELNLSSLELGDSALYFCASSSQRGRSSYNEQFFGPGTRLTVL.

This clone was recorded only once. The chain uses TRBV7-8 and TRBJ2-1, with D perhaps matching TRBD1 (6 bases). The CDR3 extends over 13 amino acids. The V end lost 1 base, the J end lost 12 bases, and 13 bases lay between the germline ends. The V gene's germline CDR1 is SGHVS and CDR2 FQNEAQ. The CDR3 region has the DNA TGTGCCAGCAGCTTAGATGGGGGCCAGCGGCAGTTCTTC. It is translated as CASSLDGGQRQFF.

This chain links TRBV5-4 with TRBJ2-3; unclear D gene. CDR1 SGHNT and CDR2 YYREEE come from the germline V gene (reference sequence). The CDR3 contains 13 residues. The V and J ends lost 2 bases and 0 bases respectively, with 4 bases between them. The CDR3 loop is CASSFVSTDTQYF. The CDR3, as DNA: TGTGCCAGCAGCTTCGTGAGCACAGATACGCAGTATTTT. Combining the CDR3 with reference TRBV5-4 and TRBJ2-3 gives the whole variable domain ETGVTQSPTHLIKTRGQQVTLRCSSQSGHNTVSWYQQALGQGPQFIFQYYREEENGRGNFPPRFSGLQFPNYSSELNVNALELDDSALYLCASSFVSTDTQYFGPGTRLTVL.

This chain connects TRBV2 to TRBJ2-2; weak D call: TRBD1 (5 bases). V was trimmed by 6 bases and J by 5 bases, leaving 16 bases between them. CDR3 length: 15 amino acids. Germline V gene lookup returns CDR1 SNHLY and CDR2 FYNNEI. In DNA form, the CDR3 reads TGTGCCAGCAGAATTGGACAACTTCGAACCGGGGAGCTGTTTTTT. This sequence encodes CASRIGQLRTGELFF.

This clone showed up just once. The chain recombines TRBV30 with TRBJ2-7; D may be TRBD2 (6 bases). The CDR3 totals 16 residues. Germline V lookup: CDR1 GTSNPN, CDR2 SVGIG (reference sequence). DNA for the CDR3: TGTGCTACCGGGAGACGAGGATTTTCGGGAGCTGTCGAGCAGTACTTC. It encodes CATGRRGFSGAVEQYF.

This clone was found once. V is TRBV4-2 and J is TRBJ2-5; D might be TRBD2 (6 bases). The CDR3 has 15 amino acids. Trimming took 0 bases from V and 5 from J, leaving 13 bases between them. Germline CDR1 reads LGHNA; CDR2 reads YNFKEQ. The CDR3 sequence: CASSQEGGVEETQYF. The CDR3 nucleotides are TGTGCCAGCAGCCAAGAAGGCGGGGTGGAGGAGACCCAGTACTTC.

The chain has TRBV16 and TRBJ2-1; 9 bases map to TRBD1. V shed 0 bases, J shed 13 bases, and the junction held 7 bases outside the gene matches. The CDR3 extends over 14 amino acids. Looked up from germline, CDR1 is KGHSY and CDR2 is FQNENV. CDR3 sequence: CASSQSGQGTYQFF. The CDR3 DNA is TGTGCCAGCAGCCAATCAGGACAGGGGACGTATCAGTTCTTC. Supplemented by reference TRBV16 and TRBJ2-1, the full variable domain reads GEEVAQTPKHLVRGEGQKAKLYCAPIKGHSYVFWYQQVLKNEFKFLISFQNENVFDETGMPKERFSAKCLPNSPCSLEIQATKLEDSAVYFCASSQSGQGTYQFFGPGTRLTVL.

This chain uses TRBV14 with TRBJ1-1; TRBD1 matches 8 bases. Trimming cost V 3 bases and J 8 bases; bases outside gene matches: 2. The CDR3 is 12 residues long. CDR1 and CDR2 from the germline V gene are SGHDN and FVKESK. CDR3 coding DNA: TGTGCCAGCAGCCAGGACAGGGTGGAAGCTTTCTTT. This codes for CASSQDRVEAFF.

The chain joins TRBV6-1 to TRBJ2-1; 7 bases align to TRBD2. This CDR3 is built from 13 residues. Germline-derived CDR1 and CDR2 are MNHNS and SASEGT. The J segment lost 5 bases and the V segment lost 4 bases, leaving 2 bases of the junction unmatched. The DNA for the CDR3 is TGTGCCAGCAGTGTGGCGGGGGACAATGAGCAGTTCTTC. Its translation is CASSVAGDNEQFF.

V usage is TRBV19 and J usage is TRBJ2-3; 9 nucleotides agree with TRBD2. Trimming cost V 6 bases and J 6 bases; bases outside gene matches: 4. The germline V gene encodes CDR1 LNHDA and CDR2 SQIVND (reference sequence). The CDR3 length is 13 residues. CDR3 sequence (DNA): TGTGCCAGTAGGGGGCGGGGGGGCGATACGCAGTATTTT. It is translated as CASRGRGGDTQYF.

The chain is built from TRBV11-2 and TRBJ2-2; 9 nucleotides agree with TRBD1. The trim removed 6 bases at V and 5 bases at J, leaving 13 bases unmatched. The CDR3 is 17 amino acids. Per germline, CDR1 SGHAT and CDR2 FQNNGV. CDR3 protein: CASSYYRDRVGTGELFF. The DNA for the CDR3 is TGTGCCAGCAGTTATTACCGGGACAGGGTCGGGACCGGGGAGCTGTTTTTT.

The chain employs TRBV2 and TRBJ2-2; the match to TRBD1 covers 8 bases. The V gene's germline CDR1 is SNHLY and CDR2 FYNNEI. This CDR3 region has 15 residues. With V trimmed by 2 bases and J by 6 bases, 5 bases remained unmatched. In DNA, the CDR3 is TGTGCCAGCAGTGAACTCAGGGGGCAGGCCGGGGAGCTGTTTTTT. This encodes CASSELRGQAGELFF.

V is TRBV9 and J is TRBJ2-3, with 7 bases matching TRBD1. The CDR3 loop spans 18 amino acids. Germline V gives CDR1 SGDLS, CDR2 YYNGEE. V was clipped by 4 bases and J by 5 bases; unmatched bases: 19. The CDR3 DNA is TGTGCCAGCAGCCTTAGGACAGGCGGGCCACACACGGGAGATACGCAGTATTTT. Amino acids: CASSLRTGGPHTGDTQYF. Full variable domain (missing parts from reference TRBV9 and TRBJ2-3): DSGVTQTPKHLITATGQRVTLRCSPRSGDLSVYWYQQSLDQGLQFLIQYYNGEERAKGNILERFSAQQFPDLHSELNLSSLELGDSALYFCASSLRTGGPHTGDTQYFGPGTRLTVL.

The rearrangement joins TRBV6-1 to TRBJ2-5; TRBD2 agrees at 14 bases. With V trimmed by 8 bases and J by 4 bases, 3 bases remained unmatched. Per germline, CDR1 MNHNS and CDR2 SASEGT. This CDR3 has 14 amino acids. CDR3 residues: CASAGTSGRETQYF. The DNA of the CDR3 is TGTGCCAGCGCCGGGACTAGCGGGAGAGAGACCCAGTACTTC.

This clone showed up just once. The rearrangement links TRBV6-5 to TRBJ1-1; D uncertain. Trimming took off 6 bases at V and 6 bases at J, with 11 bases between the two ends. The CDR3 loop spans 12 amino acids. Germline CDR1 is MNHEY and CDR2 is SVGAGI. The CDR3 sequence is CASSRTSAEAFF. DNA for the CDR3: TGTGCCAGCAGCCGCACGTCGGCTGAAGCTTTCTTT.

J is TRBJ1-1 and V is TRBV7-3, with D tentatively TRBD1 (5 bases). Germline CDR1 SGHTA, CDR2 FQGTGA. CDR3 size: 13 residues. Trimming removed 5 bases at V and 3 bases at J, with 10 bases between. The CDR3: CASSLSTDTEAFF. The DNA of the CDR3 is TGTGCCAGCAGCCTCTCGACAGACACTGAAGCTTTCTTT.

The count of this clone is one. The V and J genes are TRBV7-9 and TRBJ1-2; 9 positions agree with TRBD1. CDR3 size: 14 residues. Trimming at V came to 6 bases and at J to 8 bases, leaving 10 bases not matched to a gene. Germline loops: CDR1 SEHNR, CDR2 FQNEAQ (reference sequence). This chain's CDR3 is CASSTGGADIGYTF. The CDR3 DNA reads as TGTGCCAGCAGTACAGGGGGCGCAGATATAGGCTACACCTTC. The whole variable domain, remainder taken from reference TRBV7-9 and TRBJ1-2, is DTGVSQNPRHKITKRGQNVTFRCDPISEHNRLYWYRQTLGQGPEFLTYFQNEAQLEKSRLLSDRFSAERPKGSFSTLEIQRTEQGDSAMYLCASSTGGADIGYTFGSGTRLTVV.

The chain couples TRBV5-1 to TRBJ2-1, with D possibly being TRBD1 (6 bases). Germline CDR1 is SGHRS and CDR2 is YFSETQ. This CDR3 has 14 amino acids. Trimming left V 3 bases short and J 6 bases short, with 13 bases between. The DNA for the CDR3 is TGCGCCAGCAGCTCAACAGGGATTAGCAATGAGCAGTTCTTC. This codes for CASSSTGISNEQFF.

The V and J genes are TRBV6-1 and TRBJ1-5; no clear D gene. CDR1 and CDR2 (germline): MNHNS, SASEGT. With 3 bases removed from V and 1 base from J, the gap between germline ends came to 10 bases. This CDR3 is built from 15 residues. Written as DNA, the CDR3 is TGTGCCAGCAGTGATGGGCCTTCCAGCAATCAGCCCCAGCATTTT. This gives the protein CASSDGPSSNQPQHF.

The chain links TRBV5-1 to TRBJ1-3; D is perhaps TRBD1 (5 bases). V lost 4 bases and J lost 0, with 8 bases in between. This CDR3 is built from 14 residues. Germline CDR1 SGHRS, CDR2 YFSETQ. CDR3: CASSPTASGNTIYF. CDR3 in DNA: TGCGCCAGCAGCCCGACAGCCTCTGGAAACACCATATATTTT.

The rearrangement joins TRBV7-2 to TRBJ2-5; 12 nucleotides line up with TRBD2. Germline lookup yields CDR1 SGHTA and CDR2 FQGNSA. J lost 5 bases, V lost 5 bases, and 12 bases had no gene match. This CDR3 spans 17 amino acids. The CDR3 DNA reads TGTGCCAGCAGCGCGGGACGGACTAGCGGGGTTGGTGAGACCCAGTACTTC. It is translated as CASSAGRTSGVGETQYF. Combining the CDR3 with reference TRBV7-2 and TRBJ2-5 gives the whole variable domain GAGVSQSPSNKVTEKGKDVELRCDPISGHTALYWYRQSLGQGLEFLIYFQGNSAPDKSGLPSDRFSAERTGGSVSTLTIQRTQQEDSAVYLCASSAGRTSGVGETQYFGPGTRLLVL.

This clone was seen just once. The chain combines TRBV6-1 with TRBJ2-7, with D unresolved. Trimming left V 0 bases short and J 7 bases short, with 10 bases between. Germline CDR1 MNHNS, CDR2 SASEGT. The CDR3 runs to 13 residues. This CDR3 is CASSEADQVEQYF. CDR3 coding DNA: TGTGCCAGCAGTGAAGCCGATCAGGTTGAGCAGTACTTC.

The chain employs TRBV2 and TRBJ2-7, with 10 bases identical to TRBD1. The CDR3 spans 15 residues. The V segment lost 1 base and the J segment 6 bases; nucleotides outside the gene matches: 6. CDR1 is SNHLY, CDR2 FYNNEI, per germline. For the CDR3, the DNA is TGTGCCAGCAGTGAAGGGACAGGGGGAGGACGCGAGCAGTACTTC. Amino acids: CASSEGTGGGREQYF.

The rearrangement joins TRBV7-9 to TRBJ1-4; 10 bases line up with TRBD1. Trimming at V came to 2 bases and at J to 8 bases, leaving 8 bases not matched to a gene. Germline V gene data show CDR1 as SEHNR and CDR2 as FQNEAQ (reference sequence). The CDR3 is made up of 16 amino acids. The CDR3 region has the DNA TGTGCCAGCAGCTTACCGATCGGGACAGGGGAAGAAAAACTGTTTTTT. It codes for CASSLPIGTGEEKLFF.

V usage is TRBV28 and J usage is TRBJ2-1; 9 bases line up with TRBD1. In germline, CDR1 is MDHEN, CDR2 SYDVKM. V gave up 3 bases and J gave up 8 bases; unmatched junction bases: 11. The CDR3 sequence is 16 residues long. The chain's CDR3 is CASSFIVGQGHHEQFF. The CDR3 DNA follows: TGTGCCAGCAGTTTTATCGTTGGACAGGGGCACCATGAGCAGTTCTTC.